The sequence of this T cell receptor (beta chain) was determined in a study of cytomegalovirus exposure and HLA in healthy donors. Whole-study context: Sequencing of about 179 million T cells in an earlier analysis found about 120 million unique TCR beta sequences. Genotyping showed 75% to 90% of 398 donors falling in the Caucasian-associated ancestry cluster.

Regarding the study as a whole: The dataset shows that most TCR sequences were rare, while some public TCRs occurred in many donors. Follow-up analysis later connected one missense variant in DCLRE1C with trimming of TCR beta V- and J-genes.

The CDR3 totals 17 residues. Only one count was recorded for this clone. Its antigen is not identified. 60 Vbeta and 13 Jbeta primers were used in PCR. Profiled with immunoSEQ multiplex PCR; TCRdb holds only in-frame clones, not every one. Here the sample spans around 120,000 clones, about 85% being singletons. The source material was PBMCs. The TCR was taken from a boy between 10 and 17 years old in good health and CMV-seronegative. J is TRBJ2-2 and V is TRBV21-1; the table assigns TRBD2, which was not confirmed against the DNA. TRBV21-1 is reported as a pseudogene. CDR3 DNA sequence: TGTGCCAGCAGCAAAACTCTAGCGGGAGCCGACACCGGGGAGCTGTTTTTT. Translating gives CASSKTLAGADTGELFF.